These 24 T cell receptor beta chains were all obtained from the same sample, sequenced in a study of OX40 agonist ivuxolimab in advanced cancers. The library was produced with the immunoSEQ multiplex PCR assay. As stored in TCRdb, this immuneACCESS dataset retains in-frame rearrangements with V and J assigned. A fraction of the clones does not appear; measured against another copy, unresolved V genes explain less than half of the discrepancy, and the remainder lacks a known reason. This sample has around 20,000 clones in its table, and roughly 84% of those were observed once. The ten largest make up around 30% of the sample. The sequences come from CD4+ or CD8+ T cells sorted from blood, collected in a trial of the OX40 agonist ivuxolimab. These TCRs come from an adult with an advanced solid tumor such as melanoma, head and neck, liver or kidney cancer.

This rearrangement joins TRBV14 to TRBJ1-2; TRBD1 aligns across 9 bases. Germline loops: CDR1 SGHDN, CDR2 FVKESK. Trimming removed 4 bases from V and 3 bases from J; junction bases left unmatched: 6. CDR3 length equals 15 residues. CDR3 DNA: TGTGCCAGCAGCCCCCGGGACAGGGAGGACTATGGCTACACCTTC. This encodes CASSPRDREDYGYTF.

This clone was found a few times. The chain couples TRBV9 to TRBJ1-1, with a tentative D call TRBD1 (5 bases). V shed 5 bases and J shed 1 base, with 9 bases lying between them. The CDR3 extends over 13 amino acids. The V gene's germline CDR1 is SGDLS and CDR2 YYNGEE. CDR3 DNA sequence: TGTGCCAGCAGAGCCCAGGGGAACACTGAAGCTTTCTTT. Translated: CASRAQGNTEAFF.

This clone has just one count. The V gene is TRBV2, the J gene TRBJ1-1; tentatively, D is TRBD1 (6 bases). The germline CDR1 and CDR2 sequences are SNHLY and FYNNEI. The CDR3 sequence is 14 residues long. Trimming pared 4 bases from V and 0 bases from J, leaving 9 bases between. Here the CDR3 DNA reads TGTGCCAGCAGTGGAGGGGGAATGAACACTGAAGCTTTCTTT. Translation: CASSGGGMNTEAFF.

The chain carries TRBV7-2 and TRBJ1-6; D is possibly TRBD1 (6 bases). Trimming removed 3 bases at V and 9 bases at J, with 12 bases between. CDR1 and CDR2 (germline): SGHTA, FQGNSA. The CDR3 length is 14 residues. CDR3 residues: CASSFRRGGSPLHF. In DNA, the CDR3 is TGTGCCAGCAGCTTCCGCAGGGGTGGTTCACCCCTCCACTTT.

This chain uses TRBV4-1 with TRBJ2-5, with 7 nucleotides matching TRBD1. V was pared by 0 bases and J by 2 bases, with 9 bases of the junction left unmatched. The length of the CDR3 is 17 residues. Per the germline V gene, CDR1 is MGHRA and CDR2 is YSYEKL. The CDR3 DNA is TGCGCCAGCAGCCAAGAACAAAGAGGGGGCGGGCAAGAGACCCAGTACTTC. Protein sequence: CASSQEQRGGGQETQYF.

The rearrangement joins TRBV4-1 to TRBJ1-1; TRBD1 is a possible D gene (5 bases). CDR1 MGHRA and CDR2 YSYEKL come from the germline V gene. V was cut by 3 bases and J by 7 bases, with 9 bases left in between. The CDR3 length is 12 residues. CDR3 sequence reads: CASSHIRDEAFF. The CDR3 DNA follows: TGCGCCAGCAGCCACATCAGGGATGAAGCTTTCTTT.

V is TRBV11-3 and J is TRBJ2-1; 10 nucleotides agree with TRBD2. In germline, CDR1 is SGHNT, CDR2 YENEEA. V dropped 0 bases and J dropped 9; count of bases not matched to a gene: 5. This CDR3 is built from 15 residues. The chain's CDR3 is CASSLEASGRCEQFF. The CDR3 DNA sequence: TGTGCCAGCAGCTTAGAGGCTAGCGGGAGATGTGAGCAGTTCTTC.

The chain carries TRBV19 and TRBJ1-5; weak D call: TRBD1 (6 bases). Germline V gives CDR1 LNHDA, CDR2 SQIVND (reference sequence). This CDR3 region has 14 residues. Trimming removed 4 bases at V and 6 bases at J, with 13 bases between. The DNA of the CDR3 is TGTGCCAGTAGTAAAAGGACAGAAGGTCAGCCCCAGCATTTT. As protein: CASSKRTEGQPQHF.

Here the CDR3 reads CASSSTGNTEAFF. The CDR3 coding sequence is TGTGCCAGCAGCTCCACAGGGAACACTGAAGCTTTCTTT. The J gene is TRBJ1-1, the V gene TRBV7-3; possible D gene TRBD1, 5 bases. The V gene's germline CDR1 is SGHTA and CDR2 FQGTGA. Deletions cut 4 bases from V and 1 base from J, with 7 bases between. There are 13 residues in the CDR3.

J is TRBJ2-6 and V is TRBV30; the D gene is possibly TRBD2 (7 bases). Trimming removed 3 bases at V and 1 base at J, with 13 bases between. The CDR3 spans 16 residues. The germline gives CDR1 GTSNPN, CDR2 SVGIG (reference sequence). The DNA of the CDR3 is TGTGCCTGGAGGAATAGGGGGGGATCTGGGGCCAACGTCCTGACTTTC. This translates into CAWRNRGGSGANVLTF. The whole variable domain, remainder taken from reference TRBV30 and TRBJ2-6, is SQTIHQWPATLVQPVGSPLSLECTVEGTSNPNLYWYRQAAGRGLQLLFYSVGIGQISSEVPQNLSASRPQDRQFILSSKKLLLSDSGFYLCAWRNRGGSGANVLTFGAGSRLTVL.

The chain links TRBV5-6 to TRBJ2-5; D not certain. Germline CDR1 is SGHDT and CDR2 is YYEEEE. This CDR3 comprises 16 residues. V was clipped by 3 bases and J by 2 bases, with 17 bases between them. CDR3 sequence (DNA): TGTGCCAGCAGCTACTATCTGGCCAGCGTGCAAGAGACCCAGTACTTC. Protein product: CASSYYLASVQETQYF. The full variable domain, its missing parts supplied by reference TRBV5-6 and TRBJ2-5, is DAGVTQSPTHLIKTRGQQVTLRCSPKSGHDTVSWYQQALGQGPQFIFQYYEEEERQRGNFPDRFSGHQFPNYSSELNVNALLLGDSALYLCASSYYLASVQETQYFGPGTRLLVL.

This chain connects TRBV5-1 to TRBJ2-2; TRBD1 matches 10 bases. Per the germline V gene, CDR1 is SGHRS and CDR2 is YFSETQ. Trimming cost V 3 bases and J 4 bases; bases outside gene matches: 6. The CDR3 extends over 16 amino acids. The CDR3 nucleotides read TGCGCCAGCAGCTCTCTAGGGACAGGGGCCACCGGGGAGCTGTTTTTT. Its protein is CASSSLGTGATGELFF.

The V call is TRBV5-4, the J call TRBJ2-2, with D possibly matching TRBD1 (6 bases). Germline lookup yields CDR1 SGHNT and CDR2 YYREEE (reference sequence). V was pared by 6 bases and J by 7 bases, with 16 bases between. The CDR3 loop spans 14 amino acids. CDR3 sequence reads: CASNPTGSGGELFF. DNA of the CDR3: TGTGCCAGCAACCCAACAGGGTCGGGCGGGGAGCTGTTTTTT.

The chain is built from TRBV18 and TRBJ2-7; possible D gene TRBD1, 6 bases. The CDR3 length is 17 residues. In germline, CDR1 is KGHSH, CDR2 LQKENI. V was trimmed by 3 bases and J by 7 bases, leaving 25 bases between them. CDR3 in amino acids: CASSPYQQGPSVGEQYF. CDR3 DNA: TGTGCCAGCTCACCGTACCAACAGGGCCCCTCGGTAGGGGAGCAGTACTTC.

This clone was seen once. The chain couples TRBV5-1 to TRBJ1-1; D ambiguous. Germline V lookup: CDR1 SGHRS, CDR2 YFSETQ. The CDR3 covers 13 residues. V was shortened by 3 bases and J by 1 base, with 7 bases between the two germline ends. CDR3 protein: CASSSTGNTEAFF. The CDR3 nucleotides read TGCGCCAGCAGCTCGACGGGGAACACTGAAGCTTTCTTT.

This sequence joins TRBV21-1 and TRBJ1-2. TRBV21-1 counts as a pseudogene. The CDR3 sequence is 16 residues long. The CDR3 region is CASSPLGGKGSYGYTF. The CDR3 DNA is TGTGCCAGCAGCCCCCTGGGGGGCAAAGGGAGCTATGGCTACACCTTC.

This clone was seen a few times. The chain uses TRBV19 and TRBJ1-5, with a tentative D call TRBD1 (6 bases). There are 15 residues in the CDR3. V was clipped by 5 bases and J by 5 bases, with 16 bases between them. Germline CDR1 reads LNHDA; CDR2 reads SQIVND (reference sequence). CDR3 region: CASSLLGGGDQPQHF. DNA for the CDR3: TGTGCCAGTAGTCTACTAGGGGGGGGTGATCAGCCCCAGCATTTT.

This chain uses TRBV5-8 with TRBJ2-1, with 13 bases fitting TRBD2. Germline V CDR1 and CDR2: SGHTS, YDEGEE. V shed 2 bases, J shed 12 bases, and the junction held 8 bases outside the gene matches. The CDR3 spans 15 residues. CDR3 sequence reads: CASSLEGLAGVWQFF. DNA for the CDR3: TGTGCCAGCAGCTTAGAAGGACTAGCGGGAGTTTGGCAGTTCTTC.

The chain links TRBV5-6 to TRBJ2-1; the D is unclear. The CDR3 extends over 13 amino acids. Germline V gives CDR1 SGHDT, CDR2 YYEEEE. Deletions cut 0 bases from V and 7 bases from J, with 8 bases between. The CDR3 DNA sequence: TGTGCCAGCAGCTTGGGAGGAGATAATGAGCAGTTCTTC. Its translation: CASSLGGDNEQFF. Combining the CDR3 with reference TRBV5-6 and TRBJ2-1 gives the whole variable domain DAGVTQSPTHLIKTRGQQVTLRCSPKSGHDTVSWYQQALGQGPQFIFQYYEEEERQRGNFPDRFSGHQFPNYSSELNVNALLLGDSALYLCASSLGGDNEQFFGPGTRLTVL.

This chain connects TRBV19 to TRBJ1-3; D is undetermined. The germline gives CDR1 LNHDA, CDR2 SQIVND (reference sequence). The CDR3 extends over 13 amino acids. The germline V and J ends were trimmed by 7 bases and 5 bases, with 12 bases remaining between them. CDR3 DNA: TGTGCCAGTACCACAGCCAGGCGAAACACCATATATTTT. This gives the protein CASTTARRNTIYF.

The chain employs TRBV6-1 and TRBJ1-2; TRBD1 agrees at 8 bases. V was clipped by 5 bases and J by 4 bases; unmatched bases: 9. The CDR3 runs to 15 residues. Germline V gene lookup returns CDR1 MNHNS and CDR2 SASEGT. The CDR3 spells CASSPGTGGSYGYTF. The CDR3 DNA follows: TGTGCCAGCAGTCCCGGGACAGGTGGTAGCTATGGCTACACCTTC.

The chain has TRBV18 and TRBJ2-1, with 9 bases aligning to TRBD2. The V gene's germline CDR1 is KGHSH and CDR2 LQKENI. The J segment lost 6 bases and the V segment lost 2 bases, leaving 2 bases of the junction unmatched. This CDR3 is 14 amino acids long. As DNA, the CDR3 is TGTGCCAGCTCACCAGGGACTAGCAGCAATGAGCAGTTCTTC. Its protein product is CASSPGTSSNEQFF.

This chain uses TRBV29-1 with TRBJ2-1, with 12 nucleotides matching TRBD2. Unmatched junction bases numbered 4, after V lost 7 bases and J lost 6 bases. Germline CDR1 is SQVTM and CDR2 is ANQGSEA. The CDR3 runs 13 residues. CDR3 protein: CSGLAGAPNEQFF. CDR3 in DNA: TGCAGCGGACTAGCGGGAGCGCCCAATGAGCAGTTCTTC.

For the CDR3, the DNA is TGTGCCAGCAGCCTGAAACAGGGGAACGAGCAGTACTTC. The encoded protein is CASSLKQGNEQYF. The rearrangement uses TRBV5-4 and TRBJ2-7, with TRBD1 matching over 7 bases. The CDR3 consists of 13 residues. Germline values: CDR1 SGHNT, CDR2 YYREEE (reference sequence). J lost 5 bases, V lost 4 bases, and 6 bases had no gene match.